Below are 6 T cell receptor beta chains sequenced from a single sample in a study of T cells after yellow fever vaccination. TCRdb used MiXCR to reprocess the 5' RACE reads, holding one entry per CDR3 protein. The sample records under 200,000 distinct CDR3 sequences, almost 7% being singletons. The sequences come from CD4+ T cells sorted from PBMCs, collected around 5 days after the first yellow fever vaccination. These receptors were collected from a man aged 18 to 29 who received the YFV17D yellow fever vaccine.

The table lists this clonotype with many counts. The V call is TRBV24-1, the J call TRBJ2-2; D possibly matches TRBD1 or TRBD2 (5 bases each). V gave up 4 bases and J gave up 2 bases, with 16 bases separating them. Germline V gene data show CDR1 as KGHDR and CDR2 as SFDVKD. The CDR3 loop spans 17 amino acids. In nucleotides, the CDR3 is TGTGCCACCAGTGACCGCGGCGCGAGGGGAAACACCGGGGAGCTGTTTTTT. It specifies CATSDRGARGNTGELFF.

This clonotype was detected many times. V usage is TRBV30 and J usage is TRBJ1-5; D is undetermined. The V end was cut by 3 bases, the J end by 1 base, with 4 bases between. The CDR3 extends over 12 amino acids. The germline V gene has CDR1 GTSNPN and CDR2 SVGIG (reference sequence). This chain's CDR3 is CAWSPSNQPQHF. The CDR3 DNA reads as TGTGCCTGGAGCCCGAGCAATCAGCCCCAGCATTTT.

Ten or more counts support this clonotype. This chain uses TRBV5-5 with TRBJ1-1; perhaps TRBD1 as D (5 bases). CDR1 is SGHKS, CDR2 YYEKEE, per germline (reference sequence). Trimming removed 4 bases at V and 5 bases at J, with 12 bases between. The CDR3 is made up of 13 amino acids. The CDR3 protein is CASSMLGRTEAFF. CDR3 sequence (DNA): TGTGCCAGCAGCATGCTGGGGCGGACTGAAGCTTTCTTT.

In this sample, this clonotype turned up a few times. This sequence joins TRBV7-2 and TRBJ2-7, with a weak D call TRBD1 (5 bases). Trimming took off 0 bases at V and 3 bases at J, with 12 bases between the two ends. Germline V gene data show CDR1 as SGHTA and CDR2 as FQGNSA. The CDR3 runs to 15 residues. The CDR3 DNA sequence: TGTGCCAGCAGCTTAGCGTCTGGACACCTCTACGAGCAGTACTTC. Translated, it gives CASSLASGHLYEQYF.

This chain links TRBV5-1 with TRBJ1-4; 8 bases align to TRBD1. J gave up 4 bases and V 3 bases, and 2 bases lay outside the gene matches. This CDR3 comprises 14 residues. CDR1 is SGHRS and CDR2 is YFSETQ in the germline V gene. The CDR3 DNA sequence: TGCGCCAGCAGCTCACAGGGGGATAATGAAAAACTGTTTTTT. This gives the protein CASSSQGDNEKLFF.

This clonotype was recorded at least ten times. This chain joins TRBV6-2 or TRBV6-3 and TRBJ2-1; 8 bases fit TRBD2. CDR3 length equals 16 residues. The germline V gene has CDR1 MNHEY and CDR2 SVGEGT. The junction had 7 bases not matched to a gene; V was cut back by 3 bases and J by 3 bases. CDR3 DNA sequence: TGTGCCAGCAGTTATACGGGGGGGGCGAACTACAATGAGCAGTTCTTC. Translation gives CASSYTGGANYNEQFF.